A selection of T cell receptor beta chains follows, all from one sample in a study of T cells in Graves' hyperthyroidism and ophthalmopathy. TCRdb reprocessed the multiplex PCR reads with MiXCR, giving one entry per CDR3 protein. The data contain approximately 400,000 distinct CDR3 sequences, 15% of them seen just once; the ten biggest clones take up about 30%. Sequenced: blood. The source of these receptors is a woman aged 30 to 39 with Graves' hyperthyroidism. CDR3s include the opening cysteine and the closing phenylalanine or tryptophan. The order of the fields is clone size, V gene, J gene, D gene, CDR3 DNA, CDR3 protein. The D gene is left open where the match is weak. Size values are once, few and many counts, or a class for expanded clones, and some rows have none.

many	TRBV28	TRBJ2-2	-	TGTGCCAGCAGTCGCCCCTCTGTCGGGGAGCTGTTTTTT	CASSRPSVGELFF
many	TRBV6-1	TRBJ2-7	-	TGTGCCAGCAGAACAGGGACGGGGAGCTACGAGCAGTACTTC	CASRTGTGSYEQYF
many	TRBV27	TRBJ2-7	TRBD2	TGTGCCAGCAGCAAAATAGGCGGGAGGTTCTACGAGCAGTACTTC	CASSKIGGRFYEQYF
few	TRBV29-1	TRBJ2-1	TRBD2	TGCAGCGTTGAGGAGCGGGAGGCAGTAGTAAATGAGCAGTTCTTC	CSVEEREAVVNEQFF
many	TRBV7-8	TRBJ1-1	-	TGTGCCAGCAGCTTTGGGCACGCCAACACTGAAGCTTTCTTT	CASSFGHANTEAFF
few	TRBV19	TRBJ2-1	TRBD2	TGTGCCAGTAGTACAAATCGACTAGCGGGAGCGTTCTTC	CASSTNRLAGAFF
-	TRBV20-1	TRBJ1-2	-	TGCAGTGCTAGAGTGGCAGGGTCGATGGGCTACACCTTC	CSARVAGSMGYTF
many	TRBV24-1	TRBJ2-5	-	TGTGCCACCAGTGATTTACAGGGAGAGACCCAGTACTTC	CATSDLQGETQYF
many	TRBV12-3/TRBV12-4	TRBJ2-1	TRBD2	TGTGCCAGCAGGACGATAGCGGGAGTCCAAAATGAGCAGTTCTTC	CASRTIAGVQNEQFF
many	TRBV6-1	TRBJ1-2	TRBD1	TGTGCCAGCAGAGGACAGGGGGCTTTGAACTATGGCTACACCTTC	CASRGQGALNYGYTF
few	TRBV7-2	TRBJ2-7	TRBD1	TGTGCCAGCAGCTTAGAAGGGGACAGCTCCTACGAGCAGTACTTC	CASSLEGDSSYEQYF
few	TRBV5-1	TRBJ2-1	-	TGCGCCAGCAGCGAGCAGGGGCCTTACAATGAGCAGTTCTTC	CASSEQGPYNEQFF
-	TRBV20-1	TRBJ2-7	TRBD2	TGCAGTGTCCGCCGACCGGGGGGACGGGGAGAGTACTTC	CSVRRPGGRGEYF
many	TRBV7-3	TRBJ2-1	TRBD1	TGTGCCAGCAGCCCAGGACAGGGCAATGAGCAGTTCTTC	CASSPGQGNEQFF
many	TRBV12-3/TRBV12-4	TRBJ1-5	-	TGTGCCAGCAGTCAGGGACCCTATAGCAATCAGCCCCAGCATTTT	CASSQGPYSNQPQHF
many	TRBV28	TRBJ2-3	-	TGTGCCAGCTTGGGCAGGAGTAACACAGATACGCAGTATTTT	CASLGRSNTDTQYF
few	TRBV5-1	TRBJ1-1	-	TGCGCCAGCAGCACCCGCTGGGGGGGAAACACTGAAGCTTTCTTT	CASSTRWGGNTEAFF
many	TRBV28	TRBJ2-1	TRBD1	TGTGCCAGCAGTTCCTCCGGGACAGGGGTATACAATGAGCAGTTCTTC	CASSSSGTGVYNEQFF
many	TRBV13	TRBJ2-1	TRBD1	TGTGCCAGCAGCTTAGTGACAGGGCACAATGAGCAGTTCTTC	CASSLVTGHNEQFF
few	TRBV7-9	TRBJ2-2	-	TGTGCCAGCAGCCCGAACAGGGGGGCTAGCGGGCGCAACACCGGGGAGCTGTTTTTT	CASSPNRGASGRNTGELFF
-	TRBV28	TRBJ2-1	-	TGTGCCAGCAGTTTGTTGGGGTCCTTGGGTAATGAGCAGTTCTTC	CASSLLGSLGNEQFF
many	TRBV6-1	TRBJ2-7	TRBD2	TGTGCCAGCTCCGTCCGGGAGGACTACGAGCAGTACTTC	CASSVREDYEQYF
-	TRBV27	TRBJ2-7	TRBD2	TGTGCCAGCAGACTAGCGGGAAGATACGAGCAGTACTTC	CASRLAGRYEQYF
many	TRBV18	TRBJ1-1	-	TGTGCCAGCTCACCACCCGGGGGCAATGAAGCTTTCTTT	CASSPPGGNEAFF
-	TRBV5-1	TRBJ1-2	-	TGCGCCAGCAGCTTGGTCCAGGGTATGAATGGCTACACCTTC	CASSLVQGMNGYTF
many	TRBV15	TRBJ1-1	TRBD1	TGTGCCACCAGCGGACAGGAAAACACTGAAGCTTTCTTT	CATSGQENTEAFF
-	TRBV13	TRBJ1-1	-	TGTGCCAGCAGCCACTACAGAGGGGGCACTGAAGCTTTCTTT	CASSHYRGGTEAFF
many	TRBV5-1	TRBJ2-7	-	TGCGCCAGCAGCTTCCGCCCGATGGACGAGCAGTACTTC	CASSFRPMDEQYF
many	TRBV11-2	TRBJ2-1	-	TGTGCCAGCAGCTTAGAGCCAAGTAATGAGCAGTTCTTC	CASSLEPSNEQFF
many	TRBV28	TRBJ2-5	TRBD1	TGTGCCAGCAGTACCCAGGGGGCTCATCAAGAGACCCAGTACTTC	CASSTQGAHQETQYF
few	TRBV15	TRBJ2-3	-	TGTGCCACCAGCGGTAAATCTGGAGTTGGCACTAGCACAGATACGCAGTATTTT	CATSGKSGVGTSTDTQYF
many	TRBV5-1	TRBJ2-7	-	TGTGCCAGCAGCTCGGCCCTCTACGAGCAGTACTTC	CASSSALYEQYF
many	TRBV7-2	TRBJ2-4	-	TGTGCCAGCAGCGCCGGGACTGTGGGCATTCAGTACTTC	CASSAGTVGIQYF
-	TRBV7-9	TRBJ1-2	-	TGTGCCAGCAGCACTGGACAATATGGCTACACCTTC	CASSTGQYGYTF
-	TRBV14	TRBJ2-1	-	TGTGCCAGCAGCCACAGCACAGGGTCCTACAATGAGCAGTTCTTC	CASSHSTGSYNEQFF
many	TRBV28	TRBJ1-1	-	TGTGCCAGCAGTTTTAACAAGGACAGTAACACTGAAGCTTTCTTT	CASSFNKDSNTEAFF